This T cell receptor beta chain was found in a study of OX40 agonist ivuxolimab in advanced cancers. Study-wide background: Ivuxolimab was delivered to patients intravenously every 2 weeks at doses spanning 0.01 to 10 mg/kg. Dose-escalation cases comprised hepatocellular carcinoma, melanoma, renal cell or head and neck cancer. 40% to 50% of patients had received prior checkpoint inhibitor therapy. Findings and limits, study-wide: Relative to CD4+ cells, CD8+ T cells on average had more expanded clones.

A word on this clone: Its antigen is currently unknown.

Sequenced by immunoSEQ multiplex PCR; TCRdb stores in-frame clones only, minus some. In the table there are under 100,000 clones, roughly nine tenths of which are singletons. The TCR comes from an adult with an advanced solid tumor such as melanoma, head and neck, liver or kidney cancer. The sequencing here drew on CD4+ or CD8+ T cells sorted from blood, taken in a trial of the OX40 agonist ivuxolimab.

The CDR3 spells CASSPGARGAINYGYTF. In DNA form, the CDR3 reads TGTGCCAGCAGCCCCGGGGCAAGGGGGGCGATAAACTATGGCTACACCTTC. V and J are TRBV9 and TRBJ1-2, with a tentative D call TRBD1 (6 bases). Trimming left V 4 bases short and J 2 bases short, with 21 bases between. Per germline, CDR1 SGDLS and CDR2 YYNGEE. The CDR3 runs 17 residues.